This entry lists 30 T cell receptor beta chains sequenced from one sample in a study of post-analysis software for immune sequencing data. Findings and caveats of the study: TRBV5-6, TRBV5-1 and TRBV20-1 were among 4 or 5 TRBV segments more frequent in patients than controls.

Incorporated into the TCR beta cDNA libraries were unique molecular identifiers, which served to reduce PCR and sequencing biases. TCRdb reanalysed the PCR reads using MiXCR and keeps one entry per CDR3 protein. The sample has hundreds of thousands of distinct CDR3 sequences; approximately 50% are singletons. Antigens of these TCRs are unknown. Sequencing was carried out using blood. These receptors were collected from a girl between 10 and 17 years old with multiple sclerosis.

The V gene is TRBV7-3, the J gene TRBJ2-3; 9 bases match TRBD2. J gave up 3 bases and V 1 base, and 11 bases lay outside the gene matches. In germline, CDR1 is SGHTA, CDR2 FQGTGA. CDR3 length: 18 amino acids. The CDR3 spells CASSLNSGGMVGTDTQYF. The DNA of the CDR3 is TGTGCCAGCAGCTTAAATAGCGGGGGAATGGTGGGGACAGATACGCAGTATTTT. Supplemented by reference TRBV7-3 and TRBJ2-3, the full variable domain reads GAGVSQTPSNKVTEKGKYVELRCDPISGHTALYWYRQSLGQGPEFLIYFQGTGAADDSGLPNDRFFAVRPEGSVSTLKIQRTERGDSAVYLCASSLNSGGMVGTDTQYFGPGTRLTVL.

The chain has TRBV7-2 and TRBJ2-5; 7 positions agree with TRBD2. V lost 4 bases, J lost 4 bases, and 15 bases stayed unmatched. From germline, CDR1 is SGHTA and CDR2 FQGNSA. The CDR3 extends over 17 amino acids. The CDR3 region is CASSWARLSGVGETQYF. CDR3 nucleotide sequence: TGTGCCAGCAGCTGGGCCAGATTAAGCGGGGTAGGAGAGACCCAGTACTTC.

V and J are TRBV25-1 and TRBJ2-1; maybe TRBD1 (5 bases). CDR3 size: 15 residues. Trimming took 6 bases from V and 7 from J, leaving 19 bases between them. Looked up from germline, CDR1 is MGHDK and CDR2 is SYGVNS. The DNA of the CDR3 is TGTGCCAGCAGCTCCTCCAGGGAACGCTTAAATGAGCAGTTCTTC. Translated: CASSSSRERLNEQFF. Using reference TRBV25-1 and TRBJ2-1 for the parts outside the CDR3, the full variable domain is EADIYQTPRYLVIGTGKKITLECSQTMGHDKMYWYQQDPGMELHLIHYSYGVNSTEKGDLSSESTVSRIRTEHFPLTLESARPSHTSQYLCASSSSRERLNEQFFGPGTRLTVL.

As DNA, the CDR3 is TGTGCCAGCAGTGAAGATCGTAGGGTAGGGCAGTTCTTC. Translated: CASSEDRRVGQFF. V is TRBV6-1 and J is TRBJ2-1; D is undetermined. Trimming stripped 1 base from V and 12 bases from J, with 13 bases between. The germline V gene encodes CDR1 MNHNS and CDR2 SASEGT. This CDR3 is built from 13 residues.

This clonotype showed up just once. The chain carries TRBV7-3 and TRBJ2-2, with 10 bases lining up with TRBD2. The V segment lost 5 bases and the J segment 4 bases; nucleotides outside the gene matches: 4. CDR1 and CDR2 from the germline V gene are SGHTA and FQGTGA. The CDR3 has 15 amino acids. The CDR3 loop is CASSPAGGGTGELFF. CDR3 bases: TGTGCCAGCAGCCCAGCGGGAGGGGGCACCGGGGAGCTGTTTTTT.

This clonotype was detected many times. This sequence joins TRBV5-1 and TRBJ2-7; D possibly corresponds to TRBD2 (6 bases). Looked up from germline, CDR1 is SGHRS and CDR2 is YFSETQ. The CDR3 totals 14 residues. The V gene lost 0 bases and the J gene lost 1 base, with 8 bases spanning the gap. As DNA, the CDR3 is TGCGCCAGCAGCTTGGTCGGGGGATCCTACGAGCAGTACTTC. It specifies CASSLVGGSYEQYF.

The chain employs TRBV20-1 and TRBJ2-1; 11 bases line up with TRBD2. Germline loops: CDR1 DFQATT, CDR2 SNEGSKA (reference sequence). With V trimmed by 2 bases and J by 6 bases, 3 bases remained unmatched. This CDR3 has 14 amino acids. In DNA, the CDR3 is TGCAGTGCTAGAACTAGCGGGAGTGTCAATGAGCAGTTCTTC. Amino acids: CSARTSGSVNEQFF.

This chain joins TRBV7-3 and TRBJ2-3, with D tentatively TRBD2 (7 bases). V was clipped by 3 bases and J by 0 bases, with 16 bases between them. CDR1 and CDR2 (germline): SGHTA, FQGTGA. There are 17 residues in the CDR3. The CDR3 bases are TGTGCCAGCAGCTTTGGGCCCGCGGGGGCCAGCACAGATACGCAGTATTTT. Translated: CASSFGPAGASTDTQYF.

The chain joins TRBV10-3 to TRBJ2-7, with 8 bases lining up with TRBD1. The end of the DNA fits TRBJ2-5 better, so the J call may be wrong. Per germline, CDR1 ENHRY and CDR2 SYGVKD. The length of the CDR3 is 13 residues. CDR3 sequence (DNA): TGTGCCATCAGTGGACAGGGGAGTGGGACCCAGTACTTC. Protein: CAISGQGSGTQYF.

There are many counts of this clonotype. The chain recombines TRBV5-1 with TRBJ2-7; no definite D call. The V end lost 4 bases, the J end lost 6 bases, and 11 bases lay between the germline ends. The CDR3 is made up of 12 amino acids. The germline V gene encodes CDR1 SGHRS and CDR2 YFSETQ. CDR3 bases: TGCGCCAGCAGCCTGGTCCTGGGCGAGCAGTACTTC. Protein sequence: CASSLVLGEQYF.

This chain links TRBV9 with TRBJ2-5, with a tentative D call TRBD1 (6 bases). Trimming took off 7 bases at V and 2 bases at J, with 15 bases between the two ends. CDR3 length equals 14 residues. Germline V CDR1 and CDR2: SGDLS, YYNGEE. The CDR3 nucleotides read TGTGCCAGCGGCGCCCGGGACAATCAAGAGACCCAGTACTTC. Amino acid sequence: CASGARDNQETQYF.

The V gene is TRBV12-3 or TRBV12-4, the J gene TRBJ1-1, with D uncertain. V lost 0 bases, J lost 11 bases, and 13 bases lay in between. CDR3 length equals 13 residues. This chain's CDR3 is CASSLASGPGAFF. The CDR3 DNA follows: TGTGCCAGCAGTTTAGCTTCGGGCCCGGGCGCTTTCTTT.

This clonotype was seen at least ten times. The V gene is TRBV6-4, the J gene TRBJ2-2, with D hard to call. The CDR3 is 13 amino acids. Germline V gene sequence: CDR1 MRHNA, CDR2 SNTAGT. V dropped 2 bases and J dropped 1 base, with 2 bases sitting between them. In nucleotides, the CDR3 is TGTGCCAGCAGTGACAAGAACACCGGGGAGCTGTTTTTT. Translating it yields CASSDKNTGELFF.

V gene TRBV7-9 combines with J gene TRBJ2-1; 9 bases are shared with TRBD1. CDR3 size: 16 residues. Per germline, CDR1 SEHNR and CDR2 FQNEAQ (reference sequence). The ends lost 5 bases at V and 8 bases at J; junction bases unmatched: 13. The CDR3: CASSEAGQGTGDEQFF. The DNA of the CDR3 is TGTGCCAGCAGCGAAGCGGGACAGGGTACAGGGGATGAGCAGTTCTTC.

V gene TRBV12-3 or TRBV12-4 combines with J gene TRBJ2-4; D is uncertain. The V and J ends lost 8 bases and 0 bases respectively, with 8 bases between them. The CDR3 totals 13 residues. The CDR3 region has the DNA TGTGCCAGCTCACCGACAGCCAAAAACATTCAGTACTTC. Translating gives CASSPTAKNIQYF.

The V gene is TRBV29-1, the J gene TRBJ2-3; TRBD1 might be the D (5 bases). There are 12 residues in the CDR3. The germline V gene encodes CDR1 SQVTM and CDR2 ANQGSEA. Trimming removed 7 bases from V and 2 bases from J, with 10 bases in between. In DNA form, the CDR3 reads TGCAGCGCCGGACACCTCACAGATACGCAGTATTTT. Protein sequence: CSAGHLTDTQYF.

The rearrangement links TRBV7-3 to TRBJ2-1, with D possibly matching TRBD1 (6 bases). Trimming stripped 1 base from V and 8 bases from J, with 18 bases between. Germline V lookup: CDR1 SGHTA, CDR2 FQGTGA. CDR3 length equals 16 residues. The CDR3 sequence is CASSLNQARGRDEQFF. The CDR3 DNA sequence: TGTGCCAGCAGCTTAAATCAGGCCAGGGGCAGGGATGAGCAGTTCTTC.

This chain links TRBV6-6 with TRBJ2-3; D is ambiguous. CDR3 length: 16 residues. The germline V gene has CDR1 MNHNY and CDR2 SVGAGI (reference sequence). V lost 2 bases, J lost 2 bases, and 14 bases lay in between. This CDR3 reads CASSYPSLRITDTQYF. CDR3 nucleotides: TGTGCCAGCAGTTACCCGTCATTGCGGATCACAGATACGCAGTATTTT.

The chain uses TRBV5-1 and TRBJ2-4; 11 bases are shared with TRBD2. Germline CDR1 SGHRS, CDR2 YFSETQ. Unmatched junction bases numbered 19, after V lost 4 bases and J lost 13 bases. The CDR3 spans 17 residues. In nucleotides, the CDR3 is TGCGCCAGCAGCCCGCGTGATAGCGGGAGGGCCAATGATGAGCAGTACTTC. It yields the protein CASSPRDSGRANDEQYF.

The CDR3 region has the DNA TGTGCCAGCAGCCAAGAGGGGGGGAACACCGGGGAGCTGTTTTTT. The encoded protein is CASSQEGGNTGELFF. The rearrangement links TRBV4-2 to TRBJ2-2; tentatively, D is TRBD2 (6 bases). Per germline, CDR1 LGHNA and CDR2 YNFKEQ. The CDR3 length is 15 residues. V lost 0 bases and J lost 1, with 6 bases in between.

The chain's CDR3 is CASSQGARGLGGYTF. In DNA, the CDR3 is TGTGCCAGCAGCCAAGGCGCCAGGGGGCTTGGTGGCTACACCTTC. This chain links TRBV3-1 with TRBJ1-2, with 8 positions matching TRBD1. J gave up 7 bases and V 1 base, and 8 bases lay outside the gene matches. This CDR3 contains 15 residues. Germline CDR1 reads LGHDT; CDR2 reads YNNKEL (reference sequence).

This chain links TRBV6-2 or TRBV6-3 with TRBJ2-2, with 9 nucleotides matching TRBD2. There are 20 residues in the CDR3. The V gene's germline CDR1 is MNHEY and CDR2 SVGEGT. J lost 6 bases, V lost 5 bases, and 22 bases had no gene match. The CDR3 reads CASSLHRTCGGAGFSGELFF. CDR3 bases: TGTGCCAGCAGTCTCCACAGGACTTGCGGGGGGGCCGGTTTCTCCGGGGAGCTGTTTTTT.

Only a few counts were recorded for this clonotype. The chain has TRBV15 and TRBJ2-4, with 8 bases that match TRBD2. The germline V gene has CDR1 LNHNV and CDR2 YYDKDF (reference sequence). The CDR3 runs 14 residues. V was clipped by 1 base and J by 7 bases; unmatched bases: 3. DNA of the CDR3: TGTGCCACCAGCAGAGCGGGAGGGCGTAACATTCAGTACTTC. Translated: CATSRAGGRNIQYF.

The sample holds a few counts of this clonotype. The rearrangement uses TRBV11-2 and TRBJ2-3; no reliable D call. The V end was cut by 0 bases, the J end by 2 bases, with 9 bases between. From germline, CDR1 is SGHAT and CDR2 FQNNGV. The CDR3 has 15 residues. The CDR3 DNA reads TGTGCCAGCAGCTTAGAAACCTCCGTCACAGATACGCAGTATTTT. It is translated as CASSLETSVTDTQYF.

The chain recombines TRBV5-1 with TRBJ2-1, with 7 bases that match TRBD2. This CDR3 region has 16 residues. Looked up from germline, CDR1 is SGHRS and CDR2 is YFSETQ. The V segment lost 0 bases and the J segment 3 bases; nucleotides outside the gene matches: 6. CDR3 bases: TGCGCCAGCAGCTTGGCTGGGGGGAGGGGCTACAATGAGCAGTTCTTC. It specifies CASSLAGGRGYNEQFF.

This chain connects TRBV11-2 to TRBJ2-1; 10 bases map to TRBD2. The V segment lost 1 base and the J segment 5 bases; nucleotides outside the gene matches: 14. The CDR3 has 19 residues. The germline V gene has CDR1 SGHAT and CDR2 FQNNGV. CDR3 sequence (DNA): TGTGCCAGCAGCTTAGTTGCTAGGAGCGGGAGGGCCCCCCACAATGAGCAGTTCTTC. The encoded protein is CASSLVARSGRAPHNEQFF. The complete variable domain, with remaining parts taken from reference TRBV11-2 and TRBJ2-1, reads EAGVAQSPRYKIIEKRQSVAFWCNPISGHATLYWYQQILGQGPKLLIQFQNNGVVDDSQLPKDRFSAERLKGVDSTLKIQPAKLEDSAVYLCASSLVARSGRAPHNEQFFGPGTRLTVL.

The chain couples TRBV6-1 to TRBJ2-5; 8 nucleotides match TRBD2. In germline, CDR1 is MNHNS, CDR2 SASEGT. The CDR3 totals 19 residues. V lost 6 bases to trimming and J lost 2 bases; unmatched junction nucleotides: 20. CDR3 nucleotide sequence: TGTGCCAGCAGCTCGGTTGGTCGGGGGGGGGCCCCAGGGCAAGAGACCCAGTACTTC. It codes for CASSSVGRGGAPGQETQYF.

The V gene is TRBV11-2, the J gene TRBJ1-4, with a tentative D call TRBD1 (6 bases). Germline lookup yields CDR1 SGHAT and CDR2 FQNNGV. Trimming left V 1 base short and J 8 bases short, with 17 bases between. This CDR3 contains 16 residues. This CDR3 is CASSLGGGRREEKLFF. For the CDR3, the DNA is TGTGCCAGCAGCTTAGGCGGGGGGCGCCGAGAAGAAAAACTGTTTTTT.

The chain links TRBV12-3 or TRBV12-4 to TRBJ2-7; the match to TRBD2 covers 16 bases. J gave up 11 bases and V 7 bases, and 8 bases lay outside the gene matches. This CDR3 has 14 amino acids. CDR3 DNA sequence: TGTGCCAGCAACACCGGGACTAGCGGGAGGGAGGAGTACTTC. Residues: CASNTGTSGREEYF.

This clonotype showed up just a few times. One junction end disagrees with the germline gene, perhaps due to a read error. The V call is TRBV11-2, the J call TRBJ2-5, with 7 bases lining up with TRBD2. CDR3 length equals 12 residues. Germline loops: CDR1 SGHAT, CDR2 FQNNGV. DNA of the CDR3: TGTGCGAGCAGCCATCCCGCGGGGGATAAGTACTTC. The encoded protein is CASSHPAGDKYF.